This T cell receptor (beta chain) came from a study of a mutant IDH1 vaccine in newly diagnosed glioma. For the study at large: Males made up approximately 60% and females 37.5% of treated patients, whose mean age was around 41 years. Standard pretreatment was either radiotherapy, temozolomide, or, for most, radiochemotherapy with temozolomide. Weeks 35 and 47 hosted visits V12 and V13, respectively.

The CDR3 contains 16 residues. Per the germline V gene, CDR1 is SGHRS and CDR2 is YFSETQ. With 1 base removed from V and 6 bases from J, the gap between germline ends came to 19 bases. Time point meaning: week 47, end of study. Topical imiquimod was applied with each vaccine dose, which held 300 ug of mutant IDH1 20-mer peptide. Sequencing was performed with immunoSEQ multiplex PCR; in TCRdb, only in-frame clones are kept and a portion is missing. The sample has about 62,000 clones, around four fifths seen once. About this clone: The target antigen is unknown.

This receptor was identified in a man aged 30-40 years with glioma. The sequenced sample was PBMCs, obtained from a glioma patient whose treatment included an IDH1 peptide vaccine. The chain is built from TRBV5-1 and TRBJ2-5; D unclear. The CDR3 loop is CASSLYPPATVQTQYF. The CDR3, as DNA: TGCGCCAGCAGCTTGTACCCCCCAGCCACGGTCCAGACCCAGTACTTC.